This TCR beta chain was observed in a study of blood T cell repertoires in COVID-19. Study-wide background: PBMCs, B-cell-depleted T cells, or T cells provided the cDNA or gDNA that made up the material.

Sequencing used immunoSEQ multiplex PCR; TCRdb keeps in-frame clones, though not all of them. The sample lists some 60,000 clones, roughly nine tenths occurring once. The CDR3 covers 13 residues. The germline V gene has CDR1 MNHEY and CDR2 SVGAGI. The V and J ends lost 6 bases and 7 bases respectively, with 13 bases between them. Sequencing used peripheral blood. The sequence was collected from a man aged 35 to 55 with acute or convalescent COVID-19. The chain recombines TRBV6-5 with TRBJ1-5; D is unresolved. In nucleotides, the CDR3 is TGTGCCAGCAGCTGGTCCAGAACCCAGCCCCAGCATTTT. Translation gives CASSWSRTQPQHF.